What follows are 11 T cell receptor beta chains derived from one specimen sequenced in a study of T-cell reconstitution after alpha-beta-depleted transplantation in children. TCRbeta library preparation incorporated unique molecular identifiers. TCRdb analysed the PCR reads with MiXCR anew, one entry per CDR3 protein. This table holds hundreds of thousands of distinct CDR3 sequences, under 15% found once. The material sequenced was PBMCs, mostly from graft donor cells, taken 360 days after TCRalphabeta/CD19-depleted stem cell transplant. All receptors come from a male patient aged 10 to 17 who had a stem cell transplant for acute myeloid leukemia, so the T cells may come from the graft donor.

This clonotype was detected only a few times. The J gene is TRBJ1-1, the V gene TRBV28; D is unresolved. This CDR3 spans 14 amino acids. V was clipped by 1 base and J by 0 bases, with 6 bases between them. The germline gives CDR1 MDHEN, CDR2 SYDVKM. CDR3 loop: CASSLFGLNTEAFF. The CDR3 region has the DNA TGTGCCAGCAGTTTATTCGGGCTGAACACTGAAGCTTTCTTT.

In its sample, this clonotype was seen many times. The chain couples TRBV9 to TRBJ2-7, with 8 nucleotides matching TRBD1. Germline V CDR1 and CDR2: SGDLS, YYNGEE. With V trimmed by 4 bases and J by 3 bases, 9 bases remained unmatched. The CDR3 totals 15 residues. Written as DNA, the CDR3 is TGTGCCAGCAGCCTTTCAGGGGGCGCAATCTACGAGCAGTACTTC. Its translation is CASSLSGGAIYEQYF.

This clonotype was seen repeatedly, ten times or more. The chain combines TRBV28 with TRBJ1-4, with no clear D. There are 14 residues in the CDR3. Germline CDR1 and CDR2: MDHEN and SYDVKM. V was trimmed by 2 bases and J by 0 bases, leaving 4 bases between them. CDR3 in DNA: TGTGCCAGCAGTTTACTTTCAACTAATGAAAAACTGTTTTTT. Protein product: CASSLLSTNEKLFF.

The gene calls are TRBV4-3 and TRBJ2-4; D might be TRBD1 (6 bases). Germline CDR1 LGHNA, CDR2 YSLEER. Between the trimmed V and J ends, which lost 4 bases and 0 bases, there was a span of 16 bases. CDR3 length: 17 residues. In nucleotides, the CDR3 is TGCGCCAGCAGCCTCGACAGGACTGTCTTAGCCAAAAACATTCAGTACTTC. It translates to CASSLDRTVLAKNIQYF.

This CDR3 is CSARLAGRRDTQYF. CDR3 nucleotide sequence: TGCAGTGCTAGACTAGCGGGAAGGAGAGATACGCAGTATTTT. The chain couples TRBV20-1 to TRBJ2-3; 9 bases align to TRBD2. The V gene end was trimmed by 2 bases and the J gene end by 5 bases; junction bases not matched to a gene: 5. The CDR3 length is 14 residues. Germline CDR1 DFQATT, CDR2 SNEGSKA (reference sequence).

This clonotype was recorded many times. Germline and junction disagree at one end, which may indicate a read error. The V call is TRBV5-5, the J call TRBJ2-2; D gene unclear. The CDR3 extends over 13 amino acids. Germline lookup yields CDR1 SGHKS and CDR2 YYEKEE (reference sequence). CDR3 protein: CASTLSLTGELFF. Written as DNA, the CDR3 is TGTGCCAGCACCTTGTCTCTCACCGGGGAGCTGTTTTTT.

The chain joins TRBV20-1 to TRBJ2-7; maybe TRBD1 (6 bases). There are 15 residues in the CDR3. CDR1 is DFQATT, CDR2 SNEGSKA, per germline (reference sequence). Deletions cut 6 bases from V and 4 bases from J, with 22 bases between. CDR3 region: CSATSAGTLTYEQYF. DNA for the CDR3: TGCAGTGCCACCTCGGCCGGGACACTCACTTACGAGCAGTACTTC.

This sequence joins TRBV11-2 and TRBJ2-6; D is uncertain. This CDR3 comprises 19 residues. Germline V gives CDR1 SGHAT, CDR2 FQNNGV. V was clipped by 5 bases and J by 0 bases, with 20 bases between them. The CDR3 reads CASSLRPWQERSGANVLTF. CDR3 nucleotides: TGTGCCAGCAGCCTCCGACCCTGGCAGGAACGCTCTGGGGCCAACGTCCTGACTTTC.

This clonotype has a handful of counts. This rearrangement joins TRBV5-5 to TRBJ2-1, with D hard to call. The CDR3 is 16 amino acids. The germline V gene encodes CDR1 SGHKS and CDR2 YYEKEE (reference sequence). Trimming took off 0 bases at V and 3 bases at J, with 13 bases between the two ends. The CDR3 region is CASSLGSWVDYNEQFF. DNA of the CDR3: TGTGCCAGCAGCTTGGGCAGCTGGGTCGACTACAATGAGCAGTTCTTC.

In this sample, this clonotype turned up a few times. DNA of the CDR3: TGCGCCAGCAGTCAATCGTCTAGCGGGAGAAATGAGCAGTTCTTC. Translating it yields CASSQSSSGRNEQFF. V and J are TRBV23-1 and TRBJ2-1; 10 nucleotides line up with TRBD2. TRBV23-1 carries the ORF label, with uncertain function. The CDR3 loop spans 15 amino acids. The J segment lost 7 bases and the V segment lost 0 bases, leaving 3 bases of the junction unmatched.

This clonotype was seen ten or more times. The chain uses TRBV28 and TRBJ2-1; D might be TRBD1 (7 bases). CDR1 and CDR2 (germline): MDHEN, SYDVKM. V was trimmed by 2 bases and J by 8 bases, leaving 19 bases between them. The length of the CDR3 is 16 residues. CDR3 sequence reads: CASSLGAGQFSDEQFF. DNA of the CDR3: TGTGCCAGCAGTTTAGGGGCGGGACAGTTCAGCGATGAGCAGTTCTTC.